The 5 T cell receptor beta chains below were found in one sample sequenced in a study of monozygotic twins with inflammatory bowel disease. TCRdb reprocessed the 5' RACE reads, with one entry per CDR3 protein and no DNA. This sample's table reports approximately 200,000 distinct CDR3 sequences. Sample: blood. The receptors originated from a human donor with ulcerative colitis or Crohn's disease, or a healthy co-twin of an affected twin (not recorded which).

This sequence joins TRBV5-1 and TRBJ2-1; the TCRdb call, TRBD2, lacks DNA for checking. CDR3 length equals 17 residues. In germline, CDR1 is SGHRS, CDR2 YFSETQ. CDR3 sequence reads: CASSPNQLAGGYNEQFF.

CDR3 amino acids: CTSSQWGGQIFSGNTIYF. The chain employs TRBV1 and TRBJ1-3; with no DNA, the TCRdb D assignment of TRBD1 cannot be verified. TRBV1 is flagged as a pseudogene. CDR3 length equals 18 residues.

The rearrangement links TRBV20-1 to TRBJ1-3. Germline V lookup: CDR1 DFQATT, CDR2 SNEGSKA (reference sequence). CDR3 size: 11 residues. The CDR3 sequence is CSASPGNTIYF.

The CDR3 loop is CASSARTANYGYTF. The rearrangement uses TRBV7-2 and TRBJ1-2. There are 14 residues in the CDR3. Germline V gene data show CDR1 as SGHTA and CDR2 as FQGNSA.

The chain couples TRBV14 to TRBJ2-3. This CDR3 is built from 14 residues. Germline V gene lookup returns CDR1 SGHDN and CDR2 FVKESK. CDR3 in amino acids: CASSQENFWNTQYF.